These T cell receptor beta chains were read from a single sample in a study of blood T cell repertoires in COVID-19. Produced via immunoSEQ multiplex PCR; TCRdb's table is partial and in-frame only. The sample has around 180,000 clones, approximately 85% seen once; the top ten hold over 7.5%. Sequenced sample: peripheral blood. The receptors originated from an elderly woman with acute or convalescent COVID-19. CDR3s include the opening cysteine and the closing phenylalanine or tryptophan. The order of the fields is V gene, J gene, D gene, clone size, CDR3 protein, CDR3 DNA. A D gene is named only where the DNA matches it firmly. Only part of the rows carry a size: once, few, many, or a class if the clone is expanded.

v_call: TRBV12-3/TRBV12-4
j_call: TRBJ2-7
d_call: NA
clone_size: few
cdr3_aa: CASSSGASYEQYF
cdr3_nt: TGTGCCAGCTCATCCGGAGCGAGCTACGAGCAGTACTTC

v_call: TRBV3-1/TRBV3-2
j_call: TRBJ2-4
d_call: TRBD1
clone_size: NA
cdr3_aa: CASSLDRGRLNIQYF
cdr3_nt: TGTGCCAGCAGCCTGGACAGGGGGCGCCTGAACATTCAGTACTTC

v_call: TRBV7-9
j_call: TRBJ1-1
d_call: NA
clone_size: NA
cdr3_aa: CASSLGAGTEAFF
cdr3_nt: TGTGCCAGCAGCTTAGGGGCAGGCACTGAAGCTTTCTTT

v_call: TRBV3-1/TRBV3-2
j_call: TRBJ1-3
d_call: TRBD1
clone_size: once
cdr3_aa: CASSPGTGGSSGNTIYF
cdr3_nt: TGTGCCAGCAGTCCAGGGACAGGGGGCAGCTCTGGAAACACCATATATTTT

v_call: TRBV2
j_call: TRBJ1-4
d_call: TRBD1
clone_size: NA
cdr3_aa: CASSLGQVVVEKLFF
cdr3_nt: TGTGCCAGCAGTCTAGGACAGGTTGTGGTCGAAAAACTGTTTTTT

v_call: TRBV9
j_call: TRBJ2-5
d_call: NA
clone_size: NA
cdr3_aa: CASSVAGGQHQETQYF
cdr3_nt: TGTGCCAGCAGCGTAGCGGGTGGCCAGCACCAAGAGACCCAGTACTTC

v_call: TRBV10-1
j_call: TRBJ2-3
d_call: TRBD2
clone_size: NA
cdr3_aa: CASSPLSGGVTDTQYF
cdr3_nt: TGCGCCAGCAGTCCCCTTAGCGGGGGAGTCACAGATACGCAGTATTTT

v_call: TRBV20-1
j_call: TRBJ1-4
d_call: NA
clone_size: few
cdr3_aa: CSTLSNEKLFF
cdr3_nt: TGCAGTACTCTCTCTAATGAAAAACTGTTTTTT

v_call: TRBV3-1/TRBV3-2
j_call: TRBJ2-2
d_call: TRBD1
clone_size: NA
cdr3_aa: CASSQWGQGGTGELFF
cdr3_nt: TGTGCCAGCAGCCAATGGGGACAGGGGGGAACCGGGGAGCTGTTTTTT

v_call: TRBV5-1
j_call: TRBJ1-1
d_call: NA
clone_size: NA
cdr3_aa: CASSLEGGYTEAFF
cdr3_nt: TGCGCCAGCAGCTTGGAAGGGGGATACACTGAAGCTTTCTTT

v_call: TRBV19
j_call: TRBJ1-6
d_call: TRBD1
clone_size: NA
cdr3_aa: CASRDRDRNSPLHF
cdr3_nt: TGTGCCAGTAGGGACCGGGACAGAAATTCACCCCTCCACTTT

v_call: TRBV6-5
j_call: TRBJ1-2
d_call: NA
clone_size: NA
cdr3_aa: CASSHPGGYGYTF
cdr3_nt: TGTGCCAGCAGCCATCCAGGAGGCTATGGCTACACCTTC

v_call: TRBV5-5
j_call: TRBJ2-7
d_call: TRBD2
clone_size: NA
cdr3_aa: CASSLLAGVYEQYF
cdr3_nt: TGTGCCAGCAGCTTACTAGCGGGAGTCTACGAGCAGTACTTC

v_call: TRBV6-2/TRBV6-3
j_call: TRBJ2-5
d_call: TRBD2
clone_size: NA
cdr3_aa: CASSTRGGLETQYF
cdr3_nt: TGTGCCAGCAGTACTCGGGGGGGGTTGGAGACCCAGTACTTC

v_call: TRBV12-3/TRBV12-4
j_call: TRBJ2-1
d_call: NA
clone_size: NA
cdr3_aa: CASSLSPGEQFF
cdr3_nt: TGTGCCAGCAGTTTGTCACCCGGTGAGCAGTTCTTC